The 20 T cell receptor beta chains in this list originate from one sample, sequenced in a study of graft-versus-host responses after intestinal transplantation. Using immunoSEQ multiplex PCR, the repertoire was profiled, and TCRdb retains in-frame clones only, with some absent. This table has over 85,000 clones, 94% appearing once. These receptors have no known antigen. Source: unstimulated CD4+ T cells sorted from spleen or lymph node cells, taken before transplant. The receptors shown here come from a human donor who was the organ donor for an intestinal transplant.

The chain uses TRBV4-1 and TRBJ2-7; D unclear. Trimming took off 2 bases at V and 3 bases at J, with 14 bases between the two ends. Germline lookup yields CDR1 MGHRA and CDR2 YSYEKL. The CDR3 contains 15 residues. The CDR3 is CASSQIGQKNYEQYF. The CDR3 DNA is TGCGCCAGCAGCCAAATAGGGCAGAAAAACTACGAGCAGTACTTC.

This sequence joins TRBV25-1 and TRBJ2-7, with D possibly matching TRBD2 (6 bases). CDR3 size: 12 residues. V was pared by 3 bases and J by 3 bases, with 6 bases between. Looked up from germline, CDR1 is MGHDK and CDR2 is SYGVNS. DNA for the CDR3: TGTGCCAGCAGTGAGGGGGGCTACGAGCAGTACTTC. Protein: CASSEGGYEQYF.

Written as DNA, the CDR3 is TGTGCCAGCAGCCTCCTTTCCCCAGGGGGAGCCTATGGCTACACCTTC. Protein: CASSLLSPGGAYGYTF. This chain links TRBV11-2 with TRBJ1-2, with TRBD1 identical over 7 bases. Germline-derived CDR1 and CDR2 are SGHAT and FQNNGV. Trimming took 5 bases from V and 4 from J; bases not matched to a gene: 13. The CDR3 length is 16 residues.

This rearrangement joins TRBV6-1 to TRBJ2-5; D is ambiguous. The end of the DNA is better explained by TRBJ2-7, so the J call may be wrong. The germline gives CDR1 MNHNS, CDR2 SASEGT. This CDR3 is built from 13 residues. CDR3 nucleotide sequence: TGTGCCAGCAGTGAGGTTCCCTCCTACGAGCAGTACTTC. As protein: CASSEVPSYEQYF.

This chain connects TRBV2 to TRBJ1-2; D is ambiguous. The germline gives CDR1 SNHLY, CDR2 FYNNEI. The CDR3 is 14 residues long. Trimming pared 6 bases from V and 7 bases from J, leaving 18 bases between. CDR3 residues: CASRPTQGLPGYTF. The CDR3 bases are TGTGCCAGCAGACCGACCCAAGGACTCCCTGGCTACACCTTC.

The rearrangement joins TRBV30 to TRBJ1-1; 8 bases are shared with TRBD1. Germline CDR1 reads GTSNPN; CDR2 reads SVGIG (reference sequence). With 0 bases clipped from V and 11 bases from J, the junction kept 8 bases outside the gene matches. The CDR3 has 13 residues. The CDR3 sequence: CAWSVQGGGAAFF. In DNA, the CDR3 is TGTGCCTGGAGTGTACAGGGGGGCGGGGCCGCTTTCTTT.

The CDR3 is CASSLGQGGSYGYTF. CDR3 bases: TGCGCCAGCAGCTTGGGCCAGGGGGGATCATATGGCTACACCTTC. This sequence joins TRBV5-1 and TRBJ1-2; 7 nucleotides agree with TRBD1. V lost 0 bases and J lost 5; bases outside the gene matches: 7. The germline gives CDR1 SGHRS, CDR2 YFSETQ. This CDR3 contains 15 residues.

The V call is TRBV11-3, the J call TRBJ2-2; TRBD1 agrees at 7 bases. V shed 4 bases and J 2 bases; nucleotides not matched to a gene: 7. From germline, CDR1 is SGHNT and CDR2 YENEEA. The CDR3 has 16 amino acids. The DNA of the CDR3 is TGTGCCAGCAGCTCCTCCGGGACAGATAACACCGGGGAGCTGTTTTTT. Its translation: CASSSSGTDNTGELFF.

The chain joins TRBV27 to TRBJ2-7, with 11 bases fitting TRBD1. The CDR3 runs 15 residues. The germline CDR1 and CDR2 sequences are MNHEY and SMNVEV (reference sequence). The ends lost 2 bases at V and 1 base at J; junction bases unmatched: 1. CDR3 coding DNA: TGTGCCAGCAGTTTAGGACAGGGGGCTTCCTACGAGCAGTACTTC. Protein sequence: CASSLGQGASYEQYF.

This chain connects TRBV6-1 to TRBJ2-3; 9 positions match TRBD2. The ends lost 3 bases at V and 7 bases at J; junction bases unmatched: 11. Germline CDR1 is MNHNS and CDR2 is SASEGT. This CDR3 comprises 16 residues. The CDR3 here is CASSEEMRGGRNTQYF. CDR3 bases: TGTGCCAGCAGTGAGGAAATGCGGGGGGGCCGAAATACGCAGTATTTT.

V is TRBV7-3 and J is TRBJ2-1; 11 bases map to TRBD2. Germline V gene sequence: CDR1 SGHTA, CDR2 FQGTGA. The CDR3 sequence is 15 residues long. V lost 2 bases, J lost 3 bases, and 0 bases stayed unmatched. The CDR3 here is CASSLGTSGYNEQFF. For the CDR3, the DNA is TGTGCCAGCAGCTTAGGGACTAGCGGCTACAATGAGCAGTTCTTC.

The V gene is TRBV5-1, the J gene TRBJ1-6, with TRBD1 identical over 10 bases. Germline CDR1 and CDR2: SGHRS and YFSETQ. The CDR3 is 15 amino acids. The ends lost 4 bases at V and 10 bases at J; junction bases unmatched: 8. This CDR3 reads CASSERDRGVSPLHF. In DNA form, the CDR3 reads TGCGCCAGCAGCGAGAGGGACAGGGGCGTCTCACCCCTCCACTTT.

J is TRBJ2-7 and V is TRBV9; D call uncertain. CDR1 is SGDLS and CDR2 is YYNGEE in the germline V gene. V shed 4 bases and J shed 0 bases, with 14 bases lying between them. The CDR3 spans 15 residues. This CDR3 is CASSPRTDNSYEQYF. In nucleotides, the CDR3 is TGTGCCAGCAGCCCGAGGACCGACAACTCCTACGAGCAGTACTTC.

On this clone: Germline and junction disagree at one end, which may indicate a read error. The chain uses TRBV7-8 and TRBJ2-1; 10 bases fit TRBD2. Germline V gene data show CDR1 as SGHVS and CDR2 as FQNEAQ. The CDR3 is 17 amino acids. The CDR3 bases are TGTGCCAGCAGCTTACGACCTGGACTAGCGGATTACAATGGGCAGTTCTTC. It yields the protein CASSLRPGLADYNGQFF.

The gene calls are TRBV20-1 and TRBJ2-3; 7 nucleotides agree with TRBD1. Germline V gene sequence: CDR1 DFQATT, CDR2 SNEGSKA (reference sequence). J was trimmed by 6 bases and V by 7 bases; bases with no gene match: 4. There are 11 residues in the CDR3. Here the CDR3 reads CSDQTGDTQYF. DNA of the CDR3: TGCAGTGACCAGACAGGGGATACGCAGTATTTT.

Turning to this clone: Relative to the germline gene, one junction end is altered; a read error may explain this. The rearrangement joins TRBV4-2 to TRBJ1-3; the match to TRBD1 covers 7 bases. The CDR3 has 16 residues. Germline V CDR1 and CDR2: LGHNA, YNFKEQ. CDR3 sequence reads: CASTQLDRVSGNTIYF. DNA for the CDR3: TGTGCCAGCACCCAACTCGACAGGGTATCAGGAAACACCATATATTTT.

DNA for the CDR3: TGTGCCAGCAGCTTCCCAGGGACTGGAAACACCATATATTTT. Translating gives CASSFPGTGNTIYF. The rearrangement links TRBV7-2 to TRBJ1-3, with D possibly matching TRBD1 (5 bases). CDR1 and CDR2 (germline): SGHTA, FQGNSA. This CDR3 region has 14 residues. Between the trimmed V and J ends, which lost 3 bases and 2 bases, there was a span of 8 bases.

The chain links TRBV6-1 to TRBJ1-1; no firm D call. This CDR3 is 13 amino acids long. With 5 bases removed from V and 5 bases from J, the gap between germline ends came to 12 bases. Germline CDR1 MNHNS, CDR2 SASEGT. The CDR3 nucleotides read TGTGCCAGCAGTCGACTGGCCGTAACTGAAGCTTTCTTT. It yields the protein CASSRLAVTEAFF.

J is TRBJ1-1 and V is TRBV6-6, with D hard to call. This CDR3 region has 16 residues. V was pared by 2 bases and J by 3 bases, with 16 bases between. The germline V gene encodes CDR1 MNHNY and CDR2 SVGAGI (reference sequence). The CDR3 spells CASSYRAVIVDTEAFF. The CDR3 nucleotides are TGTGCCAGCAGTTACCGGGCAGTTATTGTAGACACTGAAGCTTTCTTT.

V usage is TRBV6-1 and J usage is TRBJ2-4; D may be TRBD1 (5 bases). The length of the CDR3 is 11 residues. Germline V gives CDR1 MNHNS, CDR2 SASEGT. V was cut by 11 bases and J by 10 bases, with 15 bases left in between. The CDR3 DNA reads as TGTGCCGCAGGGTTGGGTTTGATTCAGTACTTC. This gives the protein CAAGLGLIQYF.